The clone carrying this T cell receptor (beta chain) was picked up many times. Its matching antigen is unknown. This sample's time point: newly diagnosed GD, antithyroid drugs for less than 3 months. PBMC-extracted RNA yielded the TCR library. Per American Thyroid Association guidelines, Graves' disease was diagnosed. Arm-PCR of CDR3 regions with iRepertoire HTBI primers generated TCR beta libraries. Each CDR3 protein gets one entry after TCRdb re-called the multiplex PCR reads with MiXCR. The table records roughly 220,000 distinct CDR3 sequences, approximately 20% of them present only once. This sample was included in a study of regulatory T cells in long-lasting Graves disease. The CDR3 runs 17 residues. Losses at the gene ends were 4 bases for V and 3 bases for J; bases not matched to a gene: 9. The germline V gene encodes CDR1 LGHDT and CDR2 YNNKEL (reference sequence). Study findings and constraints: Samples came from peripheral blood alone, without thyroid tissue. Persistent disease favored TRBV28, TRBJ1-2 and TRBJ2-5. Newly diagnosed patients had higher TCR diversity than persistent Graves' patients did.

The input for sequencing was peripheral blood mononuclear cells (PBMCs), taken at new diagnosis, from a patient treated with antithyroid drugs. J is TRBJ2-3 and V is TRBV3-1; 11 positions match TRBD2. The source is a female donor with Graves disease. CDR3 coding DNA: TGTGCCAGCAGCCCCAGACTAGCGGGAAGTTTGACAGATACGCAGTATTTT. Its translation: CASSPRLAGSLTDTQYF.